Listed here are 13 T cell receptor beta chains from one sample, sequenced in a study of T cells in localized non-small cell lung cancer. Sequencing was performed with immunoSEQ multiplex PCR; in TCRdb, only in-frame clones are kept and a portion is missing. The repertoire includes 30,000 or so clones, 85% to 90% of them detected once, and 13% sits in the top ten. Specimen: peripheral blood, collected before any cancer treatment. These TCRs come from a female donor aged 60 or older with stage III squamous cell lung carcinoma.

The chain employs TRBV7-2 and TRBJ2-1; no firm D call. Germline V gene data show CDR1 as SGHTA and CDR2 as FQGNSA. Trimming pared 1 base from V and 4 bases from J, leaving 14 bases between. This CDR3 region has 16 residues. The CDR3 region has the DNA TGTGCCAGCAGCTTAGTGTGGGCCGACCGGTACAATGAGCAGTTCTTC. This sequence encodes CASSLVWADRYNEQFF.

This chain uses TRBV2 with TRBJ2-2; TRBD1 might be the D (5 bases). The CDR3 consists of 16 residues. The V gene lost 3 bases and the J gene lost 3 bases, with 14 bases spanning the gap. Germline CDR1 reads SNHLY; CDR2 reads FYNNEI. CDR3: CASSDGQSRDTGELFF. For the CDR3, the DNA is TGTGCCAGCAGTGACGGTCAGTCCAGGGACACCGGGGAGCTGTTTTTT.

The chain carries TRBV5-1 and TRBJ2-5, with TRBD1 as a possible D gene (5 bases). Trimming took 0 bases from V and 1 from J, leaving 7 bases between them. Germline V CDR1 and CDR2: SGHRS, YFSETQ. The CDR3 spans 14 residues. The CDR3 DNA reads as TGCGCCAGCAGCTTGGTTACAGGCCAAGAGACCCAGTACTTC. It codes for CASSLVTGQETQYF.

The chain links TRBV5-4 to TRBJ2-1, with D unclear. V was shortened by 2 bases and J by 9 bases, with 12 bases between the two germline ends. The CDR3 totals 13 residues. Looked up from germline, CDR1 is SGHNT and CDR2 is YYREEE (reference sequence). CDR3 amino acids: CASSFYGAAEQFF. In nucleotides, the CDR3 is TGTGCCAGCAGCTTTTATGGAGCAGCTGAGCAGTTCTTC.

This chain links TRBV10-2 with TRBJ1-3, with D maybe TRBD1 (5 bases). Per germline, CDR1 WSHSY and CDR2 SAAADI. The germline V and J ends were trimmed by 7 bases and 2 bases, with 12 bases remaining between them. The CDR3 runs to 14 residues. CDR3 DNA: TGCGCCAGCAATCCCAGGGAAGCTGGAAACACCATATATTTT. This gives the protein CASNPREAGNTIYF.

The CDR3 DNA reads TGTGCCAGCAGCCCGAGTGGGACTAGCGGGAGGGCCGAGGAGACCCAGTACTTC. This translates into CASSPSGTSGRAEETQYF. This chain links TRBV4-2 with TRBJ2-5, with 16 positions matching TRBD2. The CDR3 runs 18 residues. Germline-derived CDR1 and CDR2 are LGHNA and YNFKEQ. V shed 4 bases, J shed 5 bases, and the junction held 10 bases outside the gene matches.

This clone showed up just a few times. The V gene is TRBV7-2, the J gene TRBJ2-3, with D hard to call. Looked up from germline, CDR1 is SGHTA and CDR2 is FQGNSA. V was trimmed by 2 bases and J by 1 base, leaving 10 bases between them. This CDR3 comprises 15 residues. As DNA, the CDR3 is TGTGCCAGCAGCTTAATGGGAACGGGCACAGATACGCAGTATTTT. It is translated as CASSLMGTGTDTQYF. Full variable domain (missing parts from reference TRBV7-2 and TRBJ2-3): GAGVSQSPSNKVTEKGKDVELRCDPISGHTALYWYRQSLGQGLEFLIYFQGNSAPDKSGLPSDRFSAERTGGSVSTLTIQRTQQEDSAVYLCASSLMGTGTDTQYFGPGTRLTVL.

The rearrangement joins TRBV28 to TRBJ1-2, with a weak D call TRBD1 (5 bases). Germline CDR1 MDHEN, CDR2 SYDVKM. CDR3 length: 15 residues. V dropped 5 bases and J dropped 4 bases, with 17 bases sitting between them. The CDR3 region has the DNA TGTGCCAGCAGTGCCCGACAGAAAACTTCCTATGGCTACACCTTC. Translated: CASSARQKTSYGYTF.

The CDR3 nucleotides read TGCAGCGTCCTCGGCTTCGAGCGGACGAACACCGGGGAGCTGTTTTTT. Protein product: CSVLGFERTNTGELFF. This chain connects TRBV29-1 to TRBJ2-2; perhaps TRBD2 as D (5 bases). The germline V gene encodes CDR1 SQVTM and CDR2 ANQGSEA. CDR3 length equals 16 residues. Trimming stripped 6 bases from V and 0 bases from J, with 17 bases between.

This chain uses TRBV7-8 with TRBJ2-7, with 11 bases fitting TRBD2. The trim removed 5 bases at V and 5 bases at J, leaving 8 bases unmatched. The CDR3 extends over 15 amino acids. The germline CDR1 and CDR2 sequences are SGHVS and FQNEAQ. The CDR3 loop reads CASSPTSGSFDEQYF. Here the CDR3 DNA reads TGTGCCAGCAGCCCAACTAGCGGGAGCTTCGACGAGCAGTACTTC.

The rearrangement joins TRBV30 to TRBJ2-2, with D unresolved. V lost 0 bases to trimming and J lost 1 base, with 9 bases between them. The CDR3 has 15 amino acids. Germline V gene data show CDR1 as GTSNPN and CDR2 as SVGIG (reference sequence). The CDR3 sequence: CAWSVSPENTGELFF. The CDR3 region has the DNA TGTGCCTGGAGTGTATCCCCAGAGAACACCGGGGAGCTGTTTTTT.

This chain joins TRBV18 and TRBJ2-1; tentative D call: TRBD1 (5 bases). V was pared by 4 bases and J by 8 bases, with 15 bases between. CDR1 KGHSH and CDR2 LQKENI come from the germline V gene. This CDR3 has 14 amino acids. CDR3 sequence reads: CASSLAGSNDEQFF. The CDR3 nucleotides are TGTGCCAGCTCACTGGCAGGGTCAAACGATGAGCAGTTCTTC.

This chain joins TRBV11-2 and TRBJ2-7, with 9 positions matching TRBD1. The CDR3 loop spans 13 amino acids. CDR1 and CDR2 from the germline V gene are SGHAT and FQNNGV. V trimming: 5 bases; J trimming: 7 bases; junction bases outside the gene matches: 6. The CDR3 DNA reads as TGTGCCAGCAGCGGGGACAGGGTAGTGGAGCAGTACTTC. Amino acids: CASSGDRVVEQYF.